This is a list of T cell receptor beta chains from one sample in a study of cytotoxic CD8 clonotypes in ibrutinib-treated CLL. Assay: immunoSEQ multiplex PCR; the TCRdb copy retains only in-frame clones and omits some. The sample lists about 74,000 clones, approximately 80% occurring once. The sequencing used PBMCs, collected at disease progression, from a patient treated with ibrutinib. Receptors were obtained from a human donor with chronic lymphocytic leukemia. Each CDR3 is given with its conserved first and last residue. Fields, in order: clone size, J gene, D gene, V gene, CDR3 DNA, CDR3 protein. A D gene is named only where the DNA matches it firmly. The size entry is marked missing in some rows and otherwise reads once, few, many or a size class.

. | TRBJ1-1 | . | TRBV18 | TGTGCCAGCTCCCCGGCGGCGGGATCGAACACTGAAGCTTTCTTT | CASSPAAGSNTEAFF
. | TRBJ2-3 | TRBD2 | TRBV15 | TGTGCCACCAGCAGAGATGGAGCGGGGTACACAGATACGCAGTATTTT | CATSRDGAGYTDTQYF
. | TRBJ1-4 | . | TRBV4-1 | TGCGCCAGCAGCCAAGATCAAGGGGCTAATGAAAAACTGTTTTTT | CASSQDQGANEKLFF
. | TRBJ2-1 | . | TRBV6-6 | TGTGCCAGCAGTACAGTAGGTGAGCAGTTCTTC | CASSTVGEQFF
. | TRBJ2-7 | . | TRBV5-1 | TGCGCCAGCAGCTTGGTGACCGGGAGCTCGTACGAGCAGTACTTC | CASSLVTGSSYEQYF
. | TRBJ1-1 | . | TRBV5-1 | TGCGCCAGCAGCTTGAACACGCTGAACACTGAAGCTTTCTTT | CASSLNTLNTEAFF
. | TRBJ2-2 | TRBD2 | TRBV5-4 | TGTGCCAGCAGCCTGGAGCGGGAGAGGACTGGGGAGCTGTTTTTT | CASSLERERTGELFF
. | TRBJ1-1 | . | TRBV5-1 | TGCGCCAGCAGCTTGAAGTTCCTGCTACCTATGAACACTGAAGCTTTCTTT | CASSLKFLLPMNTEAFF
. | TRBJ2-5 | TRBD1 | TRBV7-9 | TGTGCCAGCAGCACAGGACAGGGGCCACAAGAGACCCAGTACTTC | CASSTGQGPQETQYF
. | TRBJ1-5 | . | TRBV6-5 | TGTGCCAGCAGTGACGATCCAGGTGGGCAGCCCCAGCATTTT | CASSDDPGGQPQHF
. | TRBJ1-4 | . | TRBV6-5 | TGTGCCAGCCGTCAAGCGGGTAATGAAAAACTGTTTTTT | CASRQAGNEKLFF
few | TRBJ1-1 | . | TRBV18 | TGTGCCAGCTCACTGGACAGACCCGGGGGGGCTTTCTTT | CASSLDRPGGAFF
. | TRBJ1-4 | TRBD1 | TRBV18 | TGTGCCAGCTCGACATTTTGGGACAGGGATGAAAAACTGTTTTTT | CASSTFWDRDEKLFF
. | TRBJ2-7 | . | TRBV5-4 | TGTGCCAGCAGCCAAGATTGGAGCGTCGAGCAGTACTTC | CASSQDWSVEQYF
. | TRBJ2-1 | . | TRBV15 | TGTGCCACCATCGAGTCAAGCTCCTACAATGAGCAGTTCTTC | CATIESSSYNEQFF
. | TRBJ2-7 | . | TRBV1 | TGCGCCAGCAGCCAAGGGACTAGCGGGAGCTACGAGCAGTACTTC | CASSQGTSGSYEQYF
few | TRBJ2-7 | . | TRBV29-1 | TGCAGCGTTCAAGGAGACGGGGGCCGGTACGAGCAGTACTTC | CSVQGDGGRYEQYF